This T cell receptor (beta chain) comes out of a study of cytomegalovirus exposure and HLA in healthy donors. The CDR3 covers 17 residues. J gave up 6 bases and V 4 bases, and 9 bases lay outside the gene matches. CDR1 is KGHSH, CDR2 LQKENI, per germline. Primers for the PCR totalled 60 Vbeta and 13 Jbeta. TCRdb keeps only in-frame clones here, not all; method: immunoSEQ multiplex PCR. This sample carries some 180,000 clones, 77% of them seen once, and the ten largest clones take approximately 3.7%. Findings of the study overall: A classifier reportedly called cytomegalovirus status with high sensitivity and specificity. In the analysis, some V segments, TRBV6-2 and TRBV6-3 included, were excluded as indistinguishable.

There are a few counts of this clone. Its target is unknown. Specimen: PBMCs. This receptor was obtained from a woman aged 60 to 75 in good health and CMV-seropositive. The chain links TRBV18 to TRBJ2-1; 13 bases align to TRBD2. The DNA of the CDR3 is TGTGCCAGCTCACGCGGGACTAGCGGGACCAGGGGCAATGAGCAGTTCTTC. Translating it yields CASSRGTSGTRGNEQFF.